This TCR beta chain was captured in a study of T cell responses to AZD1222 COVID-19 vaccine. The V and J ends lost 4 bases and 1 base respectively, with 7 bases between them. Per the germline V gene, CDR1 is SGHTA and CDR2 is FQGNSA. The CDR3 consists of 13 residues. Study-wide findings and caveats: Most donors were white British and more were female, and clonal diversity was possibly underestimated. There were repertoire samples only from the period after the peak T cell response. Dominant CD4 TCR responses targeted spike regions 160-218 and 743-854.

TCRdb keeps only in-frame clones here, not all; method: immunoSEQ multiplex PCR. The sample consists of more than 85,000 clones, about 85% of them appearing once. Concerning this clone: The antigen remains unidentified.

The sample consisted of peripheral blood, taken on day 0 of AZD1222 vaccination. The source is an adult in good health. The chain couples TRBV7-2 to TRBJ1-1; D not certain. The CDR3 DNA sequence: TGTGCCAGCAGCTCATGGGCGAACACTGAAGCTTTCTTT. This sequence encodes CASSSWANTEAFF.